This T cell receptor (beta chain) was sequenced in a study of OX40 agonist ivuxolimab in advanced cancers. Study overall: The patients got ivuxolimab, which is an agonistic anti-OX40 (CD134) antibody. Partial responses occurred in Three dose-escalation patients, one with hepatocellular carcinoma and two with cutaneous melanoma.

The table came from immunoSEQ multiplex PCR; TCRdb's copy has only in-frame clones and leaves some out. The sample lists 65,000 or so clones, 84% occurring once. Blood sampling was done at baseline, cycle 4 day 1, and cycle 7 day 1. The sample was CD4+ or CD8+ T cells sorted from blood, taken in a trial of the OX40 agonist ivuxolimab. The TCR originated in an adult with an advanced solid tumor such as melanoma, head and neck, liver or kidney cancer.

The CDR3 loop reads CASMGRGSGNTEAFF. CDR3 nucleotide sequence: TGTGCCAGCATGGGGAGAGGGAGCGGGAACACTGAAGCTTTCTTT. The rearrangement links TRBV6-5 to TRBJ1-1; D call uncertain. Germline V gene data show CDR1 as MNHEY and CDR2 as SVGAGI. V shed 7 bases and J shed 1 base, with 16 bases lying between them. The CDR3 runs 15 residues.